A single sample is the source of the 11 T cell receptor beta chains below, sequenced in a study of blood T cell repertoires in COVID-19. Generated by immunoSEQ multiplex PCR, the TCRdb table keeps only in-frame clones and is missing some. The sample lists around 250,000 clones; roughly 85% were seen once. The sample comprised PBMCs or T cells enriched from blood (not recorded which). These receptors were collected from a woman aged 45-60 years with acute COVID-19.

The genes are TRBV19 and TRBJ1-3; D ambiguous. Germline CDR1 is LNHDA and CDR2 is SQIVND (reference sequence). This CDR3 comprises 17 residues. V lost 1 base to trimming and J lost 3 bases, with 16 bases between them. The CDR3 sequence: CASSIASLGLIGNTIYF. As DNA, the CDR3 is TGTGCCAGTAGTATAGCCTCGCTGGGCCTCATTGGAAACACCATATATTTT.

This rearrangement joins TRBV27 to TRBJ1-2; no clear D. The CDR3 is 15 residues long. Looked up from germline, CDR1 is MNHEY and CDR2 is SMNVEV (reference sequence). Between the trimmed V and J ends, which lost 6 bases and 4 bases, there was a span of 18 bases. CDR3 amino acids: CASSTSYSGGYGYTF. In DNA, the CDR3 is TGTGCCAGCAGCACCTCCTACTCCGGAGGCTATGGCTACACCTTC.

The gene calls are TRBV10-3 and TRBJ2-5; 10 bases are a match to TRBD1. Looked up from germline, CDR1 is ENHRY and CDR2 is SYGVKD. V gave up 6 bases and J gave up 5 bases; unmatched junction bases: 9. The CDR3 is 15 residues long. CDR3 DNA: TGTGCCATCAGGGAGACAGGGGGCGCAGGGGAGACCCAGTACTTC. Translating it yields CAIRETGGAGETQYF.

The CDR3 reads CASSLLGQGYTF. DNA of the CDR3: TGTGCCAGCAGCTTACTAGGCCAGGGCTACACCTTC. The chain combines TRBV11-2 with TRBJ1-2; no reliable D call. V was clipped by 2 bases and J by 8 bases, with 9 bases between them. This CDR3 has 12 residues. Germline CDR1 and CDR2: SGHAT and FQNNGV.

The chain uses TRBV19 and TRBJ2-1; 12 nucleotides line up with TRBD2. Per germline, CDR1 LNHDA and CDR2 SQIVND (reference sequence). V shed 3 bases, J shed 8 bases, and the junction held 11 bases outside the gene matches. The CDR3 has 17 amino acids. CDR3 sequence: CASSIAGLAGGRDEQFF. CDR3 DNA sequence: TGTGCCAGTAGTATTGCAGGGCTAGCGGGGGGGCGTGATGAGCAGTTCTTC. Looking up the rest from reference TRBV19 and TRBJ2-1 gives the full variable domain: DGGITQSPKYLFRKEGQNVTLSCEQNLNHDAMYWYRQDPGQGLRLIYYSQIVNDFQKGDIAEGYSVSREKKESFPLTVTSAQKNPTAFYLCASSIAGLAGGRDEQFFGPGTRLTVL.

The rearrangement joins TRBV3-1 (or the pseudogene TRBV3-2) to TRBJ1-2; TRBD1 is a possible D gene (5 bases). The V gene lost 3 bases and the J gene lost 13 bases, with 12 bases spanning the gap. The CDR3 runs 11 residues. The germline V gene has CDR1 LGHDT and CDR2 YNNKEL (reference sequence). This CDR3 is CASSQGQGGTF. CDR3 in DNA: TGTGCCAGCAGCCAGGGCCAGGGAGGCACCTTC.

The gene calls are TRBV30 and TRBJ1-5; D is possibly TRBD1 (5 bases). This CDR3 contains 13 residues. From germline, CDR1 is GTSNPN and CDR2 SVGIG (reference sequence). The V end lost 3 bases, the J end lost 5 bases, and 11 bases lay between the germline ends. CDR3 in DNA: TGTGCCTGGAGCCAGACAGAAGATCAGCCCCAGCATTTT. This gives the protein CAWSQTEDQPQHF.

The V and J genes are TRBV12-3 or TRBV12-4 and TRBJ1-1; D unresolved. The CDR3 loop spans 13 amino acids. V was clipped by 5 bases and J by 0 bases, with 7 bases between them. CDR3 sequence reads: CASSGTMNTEAFF. The CDR3 nucleotides are TGTGCCAGCAGTGGAACTATGAACACTGAAGCTTTCTTT.

This clone was detected a few times. The chain recombines TRBV19 with TRBJ1-1, with D possibly matching TRBD1 (5 bases). This CDR3 region has 12 residues. Germline-derived CDR1 and CDR2 are LNHDA and SQIVND (reference sequence). Trimming took 3 bases from V and 3 from J, leaving 5 bases between them. CDR3 sequence (DNA): TGTGCCAGTAGTATCAGGGACACTGAAGCTTTCTTT. This sequence encodes CASSIRDTEAFF.

V gene TRBV6-1 combines with J gene TRBJ1-3; D unclear. Germline CDR1 reads MNHNS; CDR2 reads SASEGT. The CDR3 extends over 17 amino acids. Trimming shortened V by 2 bases and J by 0 bases, and 14 bases separated the two germline ends. Written as DNA, the CDR3 is TGTGCCAGCAGTGAATGGGCGTCCGCGAGCTCTGGAAACACCATATATTTT. Translation gives CASSEWASASSGNTIYF.

The chain recombines TRBV12-3 or TRBV12-4 with TRBJ1-2; the D gene is possibly TRBD1 (5 bases). The ends were cut back, 2 bases at V and 8 bases at J, with 9 bases in the middle. The CDR3 extends over 12 amino acids. The CDR3 region has the DNA TGTGCCAGCAGTTTAAGGGGTAAGGGCTACACCTTC. Translated: CASSLRGKGYTF.